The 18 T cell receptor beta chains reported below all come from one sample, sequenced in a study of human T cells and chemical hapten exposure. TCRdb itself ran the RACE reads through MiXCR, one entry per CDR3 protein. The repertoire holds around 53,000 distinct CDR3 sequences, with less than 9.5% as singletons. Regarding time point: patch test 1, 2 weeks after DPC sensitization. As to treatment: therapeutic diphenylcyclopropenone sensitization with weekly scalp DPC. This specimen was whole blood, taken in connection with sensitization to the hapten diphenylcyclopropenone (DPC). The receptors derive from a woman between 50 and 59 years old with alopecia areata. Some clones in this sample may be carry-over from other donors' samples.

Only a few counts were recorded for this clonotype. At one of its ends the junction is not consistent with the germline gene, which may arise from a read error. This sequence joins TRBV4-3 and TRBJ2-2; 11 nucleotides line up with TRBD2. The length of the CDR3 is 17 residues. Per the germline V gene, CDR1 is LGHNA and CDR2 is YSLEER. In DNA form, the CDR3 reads TGCGCCAGCAGCCAATTACTAGCGGGAGATATCCCCGGGGAGCCGTTTTTT. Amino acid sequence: CASSQLLAGDIPGEPFF.

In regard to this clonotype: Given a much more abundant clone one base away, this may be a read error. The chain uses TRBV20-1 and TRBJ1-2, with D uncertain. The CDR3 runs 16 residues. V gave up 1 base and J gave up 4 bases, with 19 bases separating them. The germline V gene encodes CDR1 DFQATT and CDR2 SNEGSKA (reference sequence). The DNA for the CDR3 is TGCAGTGCTAGAGGATCTGACCGGGCAGCGCTCTATGGCTACACCTTC. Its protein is CSARGSDRAALYGYTF.

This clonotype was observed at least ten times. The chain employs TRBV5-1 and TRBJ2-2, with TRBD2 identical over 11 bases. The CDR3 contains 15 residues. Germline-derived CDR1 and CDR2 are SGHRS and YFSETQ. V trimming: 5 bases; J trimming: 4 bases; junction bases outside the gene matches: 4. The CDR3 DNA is TGCGCCAGCAGGATTAGCGGGAGGGGCACCGGGGAGCTGTTTTTT. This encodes CASRISGRGTGELFF.

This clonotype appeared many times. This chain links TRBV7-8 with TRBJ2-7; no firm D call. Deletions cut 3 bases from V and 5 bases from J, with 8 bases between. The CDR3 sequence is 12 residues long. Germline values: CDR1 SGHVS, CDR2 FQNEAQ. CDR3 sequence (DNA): TGTGCCAGCAGCTTTGGCCAGGACGAGCAGTACTTC. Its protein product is CASSFGQDEQYF.

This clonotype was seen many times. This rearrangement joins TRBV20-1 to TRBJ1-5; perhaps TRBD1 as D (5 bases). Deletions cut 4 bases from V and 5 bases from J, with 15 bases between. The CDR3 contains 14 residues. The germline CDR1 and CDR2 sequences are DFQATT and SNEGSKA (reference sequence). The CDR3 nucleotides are TGCAGTGCTAAGACAGCGAACTATGATCAGCCCCAGCATTTT. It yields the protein CSAKTANYDQPQHF.

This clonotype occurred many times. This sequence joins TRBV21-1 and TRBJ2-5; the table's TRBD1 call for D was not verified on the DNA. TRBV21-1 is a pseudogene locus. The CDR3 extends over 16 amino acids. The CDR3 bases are TGTGCCAGCAGCAAAAGGGGGACAGGGGTGAAAGAGACCCAGTACTTC. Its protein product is CASSKRGTGVKETQYF.

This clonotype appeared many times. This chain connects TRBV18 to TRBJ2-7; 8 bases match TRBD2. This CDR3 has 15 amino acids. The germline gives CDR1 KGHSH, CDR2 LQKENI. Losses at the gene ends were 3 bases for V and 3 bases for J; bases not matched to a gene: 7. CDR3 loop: CASSPAGGQRYEQYF. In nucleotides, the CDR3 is TGTGCCAGCTCACCGGCGGGAGGTCAACGCTACGAGCAGTACTTC.

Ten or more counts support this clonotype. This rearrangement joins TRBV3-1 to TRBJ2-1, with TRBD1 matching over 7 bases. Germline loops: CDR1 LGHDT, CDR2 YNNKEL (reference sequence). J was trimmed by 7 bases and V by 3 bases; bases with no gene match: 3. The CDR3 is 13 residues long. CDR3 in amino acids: CASSQARGNEQFF. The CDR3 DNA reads TGTGCCAGCAGCCAGGCCAGGGGGAATGAGCAGTTCTTC.

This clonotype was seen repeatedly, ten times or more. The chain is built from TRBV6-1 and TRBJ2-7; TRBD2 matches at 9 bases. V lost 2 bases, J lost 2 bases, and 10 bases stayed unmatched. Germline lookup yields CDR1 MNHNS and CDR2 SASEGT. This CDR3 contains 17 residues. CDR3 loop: CASSEIRGGRGTYEQYF. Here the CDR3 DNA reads TGTGCCAGCAGTGAAATTCGGGGCGGGAGGGGCACCTACGAGCAGTACTTC.

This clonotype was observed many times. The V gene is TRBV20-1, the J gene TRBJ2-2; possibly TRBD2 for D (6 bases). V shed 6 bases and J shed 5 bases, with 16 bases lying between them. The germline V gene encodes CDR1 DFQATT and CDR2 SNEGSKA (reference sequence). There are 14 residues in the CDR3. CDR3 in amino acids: CSAQKVRETGELFF. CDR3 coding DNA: TGCAGTGCCCAAAAGGTGCGGGAAACCGGGGAGCTGTTTTTT.

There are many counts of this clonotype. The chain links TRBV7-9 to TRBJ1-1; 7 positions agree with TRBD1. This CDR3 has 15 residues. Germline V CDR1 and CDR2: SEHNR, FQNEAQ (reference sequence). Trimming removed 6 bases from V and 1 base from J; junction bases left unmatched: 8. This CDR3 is CASRPTGVPNTEAFF. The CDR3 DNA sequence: TGTGCCAGCAGACCAACAGGGGTCCCGAACACTGAAGCTTTCTTT.

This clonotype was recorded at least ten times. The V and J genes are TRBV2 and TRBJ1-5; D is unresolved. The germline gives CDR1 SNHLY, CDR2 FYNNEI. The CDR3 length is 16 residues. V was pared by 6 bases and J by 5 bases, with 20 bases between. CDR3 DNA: TGTGCCAGCAGGCCCGCTTTGGCAGAGGGTTATCAGCCCCAGCATTTT. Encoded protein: CASRPALAEGYQPQHF.

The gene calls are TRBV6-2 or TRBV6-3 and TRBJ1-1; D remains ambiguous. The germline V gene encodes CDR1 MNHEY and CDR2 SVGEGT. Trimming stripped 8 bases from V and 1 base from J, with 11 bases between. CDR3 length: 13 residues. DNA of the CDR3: TGTGCCAGCTCACGGACGGCGAACACTGAAGCTTTCTTT. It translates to CASSRTANTEAFF.

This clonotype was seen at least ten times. As DNA, the CDR3 is TGTGCCAGTAGTGGTGACAGGGACGCGAGAAACTCCTACAATGAGCAGTTCTTC. The encoded protein is CASSGDRDARNSYNEQFF. The rearrangement uses TRBV19 and TRBJ2-1, with TRBD1 matching 7 bases. Germline values: CDR1 LNHDA, CDR2 SQIVND (reference sequence). The V segment lost 5 bases and the J segment 0 bases; nucleotides outside the gene matches: 13. The CDR3 contains 18 residues.

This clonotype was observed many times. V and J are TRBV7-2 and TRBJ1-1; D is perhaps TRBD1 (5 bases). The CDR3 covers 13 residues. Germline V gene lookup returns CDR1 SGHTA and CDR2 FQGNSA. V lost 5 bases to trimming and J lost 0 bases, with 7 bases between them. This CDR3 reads CASSGTLNTEAFF. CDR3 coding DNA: TGTGCCAGCAGCGGGACGTTGAACACTGAAGCTTTCTTT. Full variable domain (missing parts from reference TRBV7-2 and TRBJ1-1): GAGVSQSPSNKVTEKGKDVELRCDPISGHTALYWYRQSLGQGLEFLIYFQGNSAPDKSGLPSDRFSAERTGGSVSTLTIQRTQQEDSAVYLCASSGTLNTEAFFGQGTRLTVV.

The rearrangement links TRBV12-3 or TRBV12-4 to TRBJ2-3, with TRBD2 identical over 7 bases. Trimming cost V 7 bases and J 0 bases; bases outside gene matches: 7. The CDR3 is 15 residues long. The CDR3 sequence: CASIPGTTSTDTQYF. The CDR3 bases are TGTGCCAGCATTCCCGGGACTACCAGCACAGATACGCAGTATTTT.

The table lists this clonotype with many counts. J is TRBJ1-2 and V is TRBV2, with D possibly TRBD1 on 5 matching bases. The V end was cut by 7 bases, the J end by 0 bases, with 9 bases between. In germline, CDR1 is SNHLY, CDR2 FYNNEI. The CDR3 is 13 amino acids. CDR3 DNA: TGTGCCAGCATGAAGGACACTAACTATGGCTACACCTTC. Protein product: CASMKDTNYGYTF.

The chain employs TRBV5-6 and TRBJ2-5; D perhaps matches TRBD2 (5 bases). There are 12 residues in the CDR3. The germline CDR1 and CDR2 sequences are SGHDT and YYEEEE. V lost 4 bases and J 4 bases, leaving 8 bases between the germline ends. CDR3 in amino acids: CASSPSGETQYF. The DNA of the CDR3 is TGTGCCAGCAGCCCCAGCGGAGAGACCCAGTACTTC.